The rows below give T cell receptor beta chains drawn from one sample of a study of identical twins. TCRdb called the 5' RACE reads again in MiXCR, with one record for every CDR3 protein. The data contain some 560,000 distinct CDR3 sequences, approximately 9.6% of them seen just once; the ten biggest clones take up approximately 3.2%. The sample was also linked to a second study, of yellow fever vaccine responses in identical twins.

The sample was PBMCs. Every receptor here comes from a young woman in good health. The CDR3 runs from the conserved cysteine through the conserved F or W. The D gene is left open where the match is weak. Expanded clones get a size class; other rows say once, few or many, or leave the size out.

v_call	j_call	clone_size	d_call	cdr3_aa	cdr3_nt
TRBV12-3/TRBV12-4	TRBJ2-3	.	TRBD1	CASSLEGQRSTDTQYF	TGTGCCAGCAGCCTTGAGGGACAGAGAAGCACAGATACGCAGTATTTT
TRBV30	TRBJ2-3	.	.	CAWSMYSTDTQYF	TGTGCCTGGAGTATGTACAGCACAGATACGCAGTATTTT
TRBV28	TRBJ1-5	few	.	CASSSDRYSNQPQHF	TGTGCCAGCAGTTCGGACAGATATAGCAATCAGCCCCAGCATTTT
TRBV29-1	TRBJ1-2	many	.	CSVRLSGYGYTF	TGCAGCGTCCGACTCTCCGGCTATGGCTACACCTTC
TRBV12-3/TRBV12-4	TRBJ2-5	many	TRBD2	CASSLGLAGVPQETQYF	TGTGCCAGCAGTTTAGGGTTAGCGGGGGTGCCTCAAGAGACCCAGTACTTC
TRBV10-3	TRBJ2-7	.	.	CAIRKSTDFYYEQYF	TGTGCCATCAGGAAGTCAACAGACTTTTACTACGAGCAGTACTTC
TRBV5-1	TRBJ2-1	few	TRBD2	CASSLLGGRNNEQFF	TGCGCCAGCAGCTTGCTTGGCGGGAGAAACAATGAGCAGTTCTTC
TRBV2	TRBJ1-2	.	.	CASRETGNYGYTF	TGTGCCAGCAGGGAAACAGGGAACTATGGCTACACCTTC
TRBV6-2/TRBV6-3	TRBJ2-3	few	.	CASSLVASTQYF	TGTGCCAGCAGTTTAGTAGCATCTACGCAGTATTTT
TRBV25-1	TRBJ2-3	few	TRBD2	CASSPPGLARNTQYF	TGTGCCAGCAGCCCTCCGGGACTAGCCAGGAATACGCAGTATTTT
TRBV12-3/TRBV12-4	TRBJ1-5	many	.	CASSKNTQPQHF	TGTGCCAGCAGTAAAAATACCCAGCCCCAGCATTTT
TRBV7-6	TRBJ1-3	many	.	CASGTGPGNTIYF	TGTGCCAGCGGAACAGGGCCTGGAAACACCATATATTTT
TRBV27	TRBJ1-3	.	.	CASSDRRGLAGNTIYF	TGTGCCAGCAGTGACCGAAGGGGTTTAGCGGGAAACACCATATATTTT
TRBV12-3/TRBV12-4	TRBJ2-7	few	.	CASPKTETNPYEQYF	TGTGCCAGCCCAAAAACCGAGACTAACCCCTACGAGCAGTACTTC
TRBV7-9	TRBJ2-1	.	TRBD2	CASSLELAGSNEQFF	TGTGCCAGCAGCTTAGAACTAGCGGGGTCCAATGAGCAGTTCTTC
TRBV3-1	TRBJ1-1	.	.	CAISHGLLFMNTEAFF	TGTGCCATCAGCCACGGGCTCCTCTTCATGAACACTGAAGCTTTCTTT
TRBV28	TRBJ2-1	.	TRBD2	CASSFSGRGARNEQFF	TGTGCCAGCAGTTTTAGCGGGAGGGGGGCTCGAAATGAGCAGTTCTTC
TRBV9	TRBJ2-1	.	.	CASSVGYEQFF	TGTGCCAGCAGCGTAGGCTATGAGCAGTTCTTC
TRBV10-3	TRBJ2-6	.	.	CAISGQELSGANVLTF	TGTGCCATCAGTGGACAGGAGTTGTCTGGGGCCAACGTCCTGACTTTC
TRBV7-9	TRBJ2-3	many	TRBD1	CASSPLGQATDTQYF	TGTGCCAGCAGCCCTCTAGGACAGGCCACAGATACGCAGTATTTT
TRBV12-3/TRBV12-4	TRBJ2-1	few	TRBD1	CASNVQGAYNEQFF	TGTGCCAGCAACGTACAGGGGGCCTACAATGAGCAGTTCTTC
TRBV2	TRBJ2-2	few	.	CASRPQGGNTGELFF	TGTGCCAGCAGGCCCCAGGGAGGAAACACCGGGGAGCTGTTTTTT
TRBV12-3/TRBV12-4	TRBJ2-7	.	.	CASSRYGAVNSYEQYF	TGTGCCAGCAGTCGCTACGGAGCTGTTAACTCCTACGAGCAGTACTTC
TRBV27	TRBJ2-7	few	.	CASSFGTRPDEQYF	TGTGCCAGCAGTTTCGGGACGAGGCCTGACGAGCAGTACTTC
TRBV4-2	TRBJ2-1	many	.	CASSQDRAVNEQFF	TGTGCCAGCAGCCAAGATCGCGCGGTCAATGAGCAGTTCTTC
TRBV15	TRBJ2-1	.	.	CATSRDRWGGTGEQFF	TGTGCCACCAGCAGAGATCGGTGGGGGGGGACAGGTGAGCAGTTCTTC
TRBV3-1	TRBJ2-7	many	TRBD1	CASSHGQGYEQYF	TGTGCCAGCAGTCACGGACAGGGCTACGAGCAGTACTTC
TRBV5-1	TRBJ2-1	many	TRBD2	CASSLGTSGVDEQFF	TGCGCCAGCAGCTTGGGCACTAGCGGGGTTGATGAGCAGTTCTTC
TRBV28	TRBJ2-7	.	.	CASTGPLSSYEQYF	TGTGCCAGCACCGGGCCGCTGTCGTCCTACGAGCAGTACTTC
TRBV20-1	TRBJ2-1	.	TRBD1	CSADRAGSWNEQFF	TGCAGTGCTGACAGGGCAGGGTCGTGGAATGAGCAGTTCTTC
TRBV20-1	TRBJ2-5	few	TRBD2	CSAPRGLATELFYQETQYF	TGCAGTGCTCCGAGGGGACTAGCGACCGAACTATTTTACCAAGAGACCCAGTACTTC
TRBV3-1	TRBJ2-7	many	TRBD2	CASSRTLPGGYEQYF	TGTGCCAGCAGCCGGACCCTTCCGGGAGGCTACGAGCAGTACTTC
TRBV18	TRBJ2-5	.	.	CASSPGVSRETQYF	TGTGCCAGCTCACCTGGGGTATCACGGGAGACCCAGTACTTC
TRBV7-2	TRBJ2-1	.	TRBD1	CASRSRGPSPLNEQFF	TGTGCCAGCAGATCAAGGGGGCCTAGCCCACTCAATGAGCAGTTCTTC
TRBV6-5	TRBJ2-3	few	.	CASSYSEKSDTQYF	TGTGCCAGCAGTTACTCGGAAAAATCAGATACGCAGTATTTT
TRBV5-1	TRBJ2-2	many	.	CASSLSSSPRWELFF	TGCGCCAGCAGCTTGAGCTCTTCCCCTCGGTGGGAGCTGTTTTTT
TRBV9	TRBJ2-1	.	.	CASSVRPSYNEQFF	TGTGCCAGCAGCGTCCGGCCCTCGTACAATGAGCAGTTCTTC
TRBV20-1	TRBJ2-5	.	.	CSAVDNYQETQYF	TGCAGTGCTGTTGACAACTACCAAGAGACCCAGTACTTC
TRBV10-3	TRBJ2-5	many	.	CAISDGANRETQYF	TGTGCCATCAGTGATGGGGCCAATCGGGAGACCCAGTACTTC
TRBV7-9	TRBJ2-7	.	TRBD1	CASSPPEGQGTYEQYF	TGTGCCAGCAGCCCCCCAGAGGGACAGGGAACCTACGAGCAGTACTTC
TRBV7-2	TRBJ2-7	many	TRBD2	CASSLAPPGTSVYEQYF	TGTGCCAGCAGCTTAGCCCCGCCGGGGACTAGCGTTTACGAGCAGTACTTC
TRBV5-1	TRBJ2-1	.	.	CASSLDGRSSYNEQFF	TGCGCCAGCAGCTTGGATGGCCGTAGCTCCTACAATGAGCAGTTCTTC
TRBV12-3/TRBV12-4	TRBJ2-5	few	TRBD2	CASSTQGLAEETQYF	TGTGCCAGCAGTACACAAGGACTAGCGGAAGAGACCCAGTACTTC
TRBV6-2/TRBV6-3	TRBJ2-7	.	TRBD2	CASNRVPGTSRYEQYF	TGTGCCAGCAACCGGGTCCCTGGGACTAGCCGCTACGAGCAGTACTTC
TRBV27	TRBJ2-1	.	.	CASSEGASLLDEQFF	TGTGCCAGCAGTGAAGGGGCTAGCCTTCTCGATGAGCAGTTCTTC
TRBV4-2	TRBJ2-3	many	TRBD2	CASSQEVPTSGRADTQYF	TGTGCCAGCAGCCAAGAGGTCCCCACTAGCGGGAGGGCAGATACGCAGTATTTT
TRBV12-3/TRBV12-4	TRBJ2-1	.	TRBD2	CASSSPSGANNEQFF	TGTGCCAGCAGTTCCCCTAGCGGGGCGAACAATGAGCAGTTCTTC
TRBV7-9	TRBJ1-5	many	.	CASSLAGGNQPQHF	TGTGCCAGCAGTTTAGCGGGAGGAAATCAGCCCCAGCATTTT
TRBV15	TRBJ2-3	few	.	CATSESGLYTDTQYF	TGTGCCACCAGTGAATCGGGACTCTACACAGATACGCAGTATTTT
TRBV12-3/TRBV12-4	TRBJ2-5	many	TRBD2	CASSSAFGTSGGETQYF	TGTGCCAGCAGTTCCGCCTTTGGGACTAGCGGGGGCGAGACCCAGTACTTC
TRBV12-3/TRBV12-4	TRBJ2-2	few	TRBD2	CASTIGLARTGELFF	TGTGCCAGCACCATAGGACTAGCGAGAACCGGGGAGCTGTTTTTT
TRBV6-2/TRBV6-3	TRBJ2-1	few	TRBD2	CASRLAGGKGEQFF	TGTGCCAGCAGACTAGCGGGAGGAAAGGGTGAGCAGTTCTTC
TRBV28	TRBJ2-7	.	.	CASRGQPYLYEQYF	TGTGCCAGCAGGGGACAACCTTACCTTTACGAGCAGTACTTC
TRBV11-2	TRBJ2-2	.	.	CASSLELNLNTGELFF	TGTGCCAGCAGCTTAGAATTGAATTTAAACACCGGGGAGCTGTTTTTT
TRBV28	TRBJ2-1	many	TRBD1	CASAPLDRDYNEQFF	TGTGCCAGCGCCCCCCTGGACAGGGACTACAATGAGCAGTTCTTC
TRBV7-2	TRBJ2-7	.	.	CASSTTLSSHEQYF	TGTGCCAGTAGTACGACCCTGAGCTCCCACGAGCAGTACTTC
TRBV6-2/TRBV6-3	TRBJ2-3	.	.	CASSYAKRTDTQYF	TGTGCCAGCAGTTATGCTAAACGCACAGATACGCAGTATTTT